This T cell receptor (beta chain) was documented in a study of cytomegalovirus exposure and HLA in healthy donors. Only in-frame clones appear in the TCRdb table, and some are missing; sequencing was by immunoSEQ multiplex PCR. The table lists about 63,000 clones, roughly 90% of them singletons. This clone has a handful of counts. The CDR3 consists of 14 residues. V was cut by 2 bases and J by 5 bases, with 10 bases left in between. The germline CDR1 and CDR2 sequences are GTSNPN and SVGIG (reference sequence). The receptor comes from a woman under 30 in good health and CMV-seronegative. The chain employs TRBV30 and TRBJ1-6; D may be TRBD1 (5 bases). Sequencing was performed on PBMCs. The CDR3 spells CAWSSGLNNSPLHF. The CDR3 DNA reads TGTGCCTGGAGTTCAGGGCTCAATAATTCACCCCTCCACTTT.